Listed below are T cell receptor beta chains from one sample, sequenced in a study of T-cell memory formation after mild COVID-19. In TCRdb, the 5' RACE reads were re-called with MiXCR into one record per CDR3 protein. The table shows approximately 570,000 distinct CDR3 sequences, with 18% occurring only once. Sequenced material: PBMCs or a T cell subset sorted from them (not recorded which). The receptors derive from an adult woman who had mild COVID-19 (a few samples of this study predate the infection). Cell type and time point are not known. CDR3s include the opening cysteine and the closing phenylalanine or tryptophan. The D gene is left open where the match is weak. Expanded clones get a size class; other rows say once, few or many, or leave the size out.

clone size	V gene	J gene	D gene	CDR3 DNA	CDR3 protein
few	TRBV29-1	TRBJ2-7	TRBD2	TGCAGCGTTTTAATAGCGGGAGACACCTACGAGCAGTACTTC	CSVLIAGDTYEQYF
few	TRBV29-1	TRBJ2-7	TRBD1	TGCAGCGTTACTCAGGGGGTGTCCTACGAGCAGTACTTC	CSVTQGVSYEQYF
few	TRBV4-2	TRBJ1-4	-	TGTGCCAGCACTTCAGACCCAGGGAACACTAATGAAAAACTGTTTTTT	CASTSDPGNTNEKLFF
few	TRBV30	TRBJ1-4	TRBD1	TGTGCCTGGAGTCCGTCCAGGGGGCCGTGGGGTGAAAAACTGTTTTTT	CAWSPSRGPWGEKLFF
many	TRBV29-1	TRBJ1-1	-	TGCAGCGCTCGCGGGACGGAAGCTTTCTTT	CSARGTEAFF
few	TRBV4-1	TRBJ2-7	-	TGCGCCAGCAGCCGTACGACCGGGACACGGGAACCTTACGAGCAGTACTTC	CASSRTTGTREPYEQYF
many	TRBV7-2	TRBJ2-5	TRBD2	TGTGCCAGCAGCTTAGCGCGTACTAGCGGGAGTGAAACCCAGTACTTC	CASSLARTSGSETQYF
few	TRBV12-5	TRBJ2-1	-	TGTGCTAGTGGTTTGGCCAGGGGAGTGGGCAATGAGCAGTTCTTC	CASGLARGVGNEQFF
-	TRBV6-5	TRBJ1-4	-	TGTGCCAGTAGAAGTGCAGGAGAAAAACTGTTTTTT	CASRSAGEKLFF
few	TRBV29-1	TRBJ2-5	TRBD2	TGCAGCGTCACTAGCGCGCAGACCCAGTACTTC	CSVTSAQTQYF
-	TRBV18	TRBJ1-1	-	TGTGCCAGCTCAACGGTCCCATGGGACACTGAAGCTTTCTTT	CASSTVPWDTEAFF
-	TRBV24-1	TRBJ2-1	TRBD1	TGTGCCACCAGTGCGGGAAGCAGGGGGACAGATGAGCAGTTCTTC	CATSAGSRGTDEQFF
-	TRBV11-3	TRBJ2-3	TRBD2	TGTGCCAGCAGCTTAGAGGGACTAGCGGGAGCCGTCGGGAAGTATTTT	CASSLEGLAGAVGKYF
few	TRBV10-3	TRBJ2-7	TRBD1	TGTGCCATCAGTGATGCGGGGACAGGGGCCTACGAGCAGTACTTC	CAISDAGTGAYEQYF
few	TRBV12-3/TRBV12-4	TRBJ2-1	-	TGTGCCAGCAGTTTAGCTAGCCTGACTGAGCAGTTCTTC	CASSLASLTEQFF
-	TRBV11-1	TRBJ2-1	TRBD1	TGTGCCAGCAGCCTAACGGGACAGGGGTTCGGGAATGAGCAGTTCTTC	CASSLTGQGFGNEQFF
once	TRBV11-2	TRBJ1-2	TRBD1	TGTGCCAGCAGCCTAGAAAGGTTGCAGGGGGCCCCTAACTATGGCTACACCTTC	CASSLERLQGAPNYGYTF
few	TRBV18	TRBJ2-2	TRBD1	TGTGCCAGCTCACCGATACCGGGACAGGGATACACCGGGGAGCTGTTTTTT	CASSPIPGQGYTGELFF